Listed here are 5 T cell receptor beta chains from one sample, sequenced in a study of shared clonotypes between healthy human individuals. TCRdb keeps only in-frame clones here, not all; method: immunoSEQ multiplex PCR. The sample consists of under 1,100,000 clones, about 70% of them appearing once. The sequencing input was memory CD4+ T cells sorted from blood. The subset was: CD45RA-negative fraction. Receptor source: a man younger than 30 in good health.

This clone appeared many times. The chain recombines TRBV6-5 with TRBJ1-1; tentatively, D is TRBD1 (5 bases). From germline, CDR1 is MNHEY and CDR2 SVGAGI. Trimming took off 4 bases at V and 6 bases at J, with 21 bases between the two ends. The CDR3 runs 16 residues. CDR3 sequence reads: CASSSLGGRLVSEAFF. The CDR3 DNA reads as TGTGCCAGCAGTTCCCTCGGGGGGAGGTTGGTTTCTGAAGCTTTCTTT.

A remark on this clone: Other DNA sequences from this sample encode an identical CDR3 as well. The V gene is TRBV5-4, the J gene TRBJ1-4; D remains ambiguous. Germline V gene sequence: CDR1 SGHNT, CDR2 YYREEE (reference sequence). The CDR3 loop spans 14 amino acids. V gave up 4 bases and J gave up 7 bases, with 14 bases separating them. The CDR3, as DNA: TGTGCCAGCAGCCTCTCCGGGGTGGGTGAAAAACTGTTTTTT. It translates to CASSLSGVGEKLFF.

The CDR3 DNA follows: TGCGCCAGCAGCTTGGGGGGTGGCCAAAACAATGAGCAGTTCTTC. Amino acid sequence: CASSLGGGQNNEQFF. The chain employs TRBV5-1 and TRBJ2-1; no clear D. The CDR3 spans 15 residues. Germline loops: CDR1 SGHRS, CDR2 YFSETQ. Trimming took 0 bases from V and 5 from J, leaving 12 bases between them.

The V and J genes are TRBV6-5 and TRBJ2-7; D call uncertain. Per germline, CDR1 MNHEY and CDR2 SVGAGI. The CDR3 has 11 residues. Trimming left V 5 bases short and J 4 bases short, with 6 bases between. The CDR3 coding sequence is TGTGCCAGCAGTCCAGATTACGAGCAGTACTTC. It yields the protein CASSPDYEQYF.

A word on this clone: At one end the junction does not follow the germline gene, possibly because of a read error. This rearrangement joins TRBV5-6 to TRBJ2-2, with 9 nucleotides matching TRBD1. Germline lookup yields CDR1 SGHDT and CDR2 YYEEEE. The CDR3 spans 16 residues. CDR3 residues: CASSSAGTGNAGELFF. The CDR3 DNA reads TGTGCCAGCAGCTCCGCCGGGACAGGGAACGCCGGGGAGCTGTTTTTT. Complete variable domain (other parts from reference TRBV5-6 and TRBJ2-2): DAGVTQSPTHLIKTRGQQVTLRCSPKSGHDTVSWYQQALGQGPQFIFQYYEEEERQRGNFPDRFSGHQFPNYSSELNVNALLLGDSALYLCASSSAGTGNAGELFFGEGSRLTVL.